The next 18 T cell receptor beta chains were all read from a single sample in a study of post-analysis software for immune sequencing data. Study-wide points: Patients carried roughly five TRBV segments more frequently than controls did, and TRBV5-6, TRBV5-1 and TRBV20-1 were among them.

These receptors' antigens are unknown. Every TCR beta cDNA library bore unique molecular identifiers. TCRdb reanalysed the PCR reads using MiXCR and keeps one entry per CDR3 protein. The data hold approximately 630,000 distinct CDR3 sequences, with approximately 59% observed a single time. The sequencing sample was made of blood. The receptors come from a girl between 2 and 10 years old with multiple sclerosis.

This clonotype has more than one count but fewer than ten. This chain joins TRBV12-3 or TRBV12-4 and TRBJ2-1, with TRBD2 matching over 9 bases. J was trimmed by 5 bases and V by 0 bases; bases with no gene match: 8. The CDR3 totals 17 residues. The CDR3 nucleotides read TGTGCCAGCAGTTTAGCGCACCAGACTAGCGGAAACAATGAGCAGTTCTTC. This sequence encodes CASSLAHQTSGNNEQFF.

This clonotype has only a few counts. The V call is TRBV20-1, the J call TRBJ2-5, with D maybe TRBD1 (6 bases). The CDR3 is 14 residues long. CDR1 DFQATT and CDR2 SNEGSKA come from the germline V gene (reference sequence). The germline V and J ends were trimmed by 6 bases and 4 bases, with 18 bases remaining between them. The CDR3 is CSAPRGSGRETQYF. The CDR3 DNA reads as TGCAGTGCCCCAAGGGGGAGTGGTCGAGAGACCCAGTACTTC.

The V and J genes are TRBV29-1 and TRBJ1-4; possible D gene TRBD1, 6 bases. The CDR3 is 13 amino acids. From germline, CDR1 is SQVTM and CDR2 ANQGSEA. Trimming left V 4 bases short and J 3 bases short, with 9 bases between. The CDR3 DNA reads as TGCAGCGTTGGGGAGGGGGCTAATGAAAAACTGTTTTTT. This gives the protein CSVGEGANEKLFF.

The J gene is TRBJ2-5, the V gene TRBV9, with TRBD2 identical over 9 bases. The DNA end favors TRBJ2-7, so the J call may be wrong. The CDR3 is 14 residues long. In germline, CDR1 is SGDLS, CDR2 YYNGEE. CDR3 loop: CASTRGRARDEQYF. CDR3 nucleotide sequence: TGTGCCAGCACCCGCGGGAGGGCCAGGGACGAGCAGTACTTC.

This sequence joins TRBV5-1 and TRBJ1-2; weak D call: TRBD1 (5 bases). V was clipped by 4 bases and J by 3 bases, with 13 bases between them. CDR3 length equals 14 residues. Germline V gives CDR1 SGHRS, CDR2 YFSETQ. The CDR3 sequence is CASSAGGEDYGYTF. In nucleotides, the CDR3 is TGCGCCAGCAGCGCCGGAGGGGAGGACTATGGCTACACCTTC.

The chain links TRBV10-3 to TRBJ2-5, with 9 bases lining up with TRBD1. CDR1 ENHRY and CDR2 SYGVKD come from the germline V gene. Trimming removed 4 bases from V and 4 bases from J; junction bases left unmatched: 16. The CDR3 is 18 amino acids. Written as DNA, the CDR3 is TGTGCCATCAGTGGATACCGGACAGGGGAAAGAGGGCGAGAGACCCAGTACTTC. Its translation is CAISGYRTGERGRETQYF.

Only a few counts were recorded for this clonotype. This chain uses TRBV10-1 with TRBJ2-1, with D maybe TRBD2 (6 bases). The CDR3 consists of 16 residues. The V and J ends lost 6 bases and 0 bases respectively, with 15 bases between them. Germline CDR1 WNHNN, CDR2 SYGVQD (reference sequence). Here the CDR3 DNA reads TGCGCCAGCAGCCCCGTTCTAGCGAGCTCCTACAATGAGCAGTTCTTC. Translation: CASSPVLASSYNEQFF.

The V and J genes are TRBV18 and TRBJ2-1; 9 positions match TRBD2. V lost 3 bases, J lost 5 bases, and 5 bases stayed unmatched. The germline CDR1 and CDR2 sequences are KGHSH and LQKENI. The CDR3 loop spans 15 amino acids. Here the CDR3 DNA reads TGTGCCAGCTCACCTTCTAGCGGGGCTCACAATGAGCAGTTCTTC. It encodes CASSPSSGAHNEQFF.

The V gene is TRBV27, the J gene TRBJ1-6, with D unresolved. Trimming took off 4 bases at V and 6 bases at J, with 13 bases between the two ends. The CDR3 has 15 residues. Germline CDR1 MNHEY, CDR2 SMNVEV (reference sequence). CDR3 in DNA: TGTGCCAGCAGTTCCCTATGGGAGGCTAATTCACCCCTCCACTTT. Encoded protein: CASSSLWEANSPLHF.

V usage is TRBV4-3 and J usage is TRBJ2-4; tentatively, D is TRBD2 (5 bases). V was shortened by 3 bases and J by 8 bases, with 17 bases between the two germline ends. Germline-derived CDR1 and CDR2 are LGHNA and YSLEER. This CDR3 region has 15 residues. CDR3 protein: CASSQEDSLGHIQYF. The CDR3 coding sequence is TGCGCCAGCAGCCAGGAGGATTCTCTAGGGCACATTCAGTACTTC.

This sequence joins TRBV7-6 and TRBJ1-1, with D unresolved. The CDR3 extends over 13 amino acids. Germline V lookup: CDR1 SGHVS, CDR2 FNYEAQ. V was shortened by 5 bases and J by 4 bases, with 11 bases between the two germline ends. CDR3 protein: CASSLSIGTEAFF. DNA of the CDR3: TGTGCCAGCAGCCTTAGTATCGGCACTGAAGCTTTCTTT.

The chain carries TRBV12-3 or TRBV12-4 and TRBJ1-4; 10 bases are a match to TRBD1. This CDR3 spans 14 amino acids. The V and J ends lost 6 bases and 6 bases, in that order; junction bases with no gene match: 4. CDR3 region: CASRRQGADEKLFF. The CDR3 DNA sequence: TGTGCCAGCAGGAGACAGGGGGCTGATGAAAAACTGTTTTTT.

This clonotype was counted only a few times. J is TRBJ2-5 and V is TRBV5-4; TRBD2 is a possible D gene (5 bases). Germline CDR1 is SGHNT and CDR2 is YYREEE (reference sequence). With 1 base removed from V and 4 bases from J, the gap between germline ends came to 17 bases. The CDR3 has 16 residues. This chain's CDR3 is CASSLSASGLAETQYF. Here the CDR3 DNA reads TGTGCCAGCAGCTTGAGTGCGAGTGGACTTGCAGAGACCCAGTACTTC. The variable domain in full, completed from reference TRBV5-4 and TRBJ2-5, reads ETGVTQSPTHLIKTRGQQVTLRCSSQSGHNTVSWYQQALGQGPQFIFQYYREEENGRGNFPPRFSGLQFPNYSSELNVNALELDDSALYLCASSLSASGLAETQYFGPGTRLLVL.

The J gene is TRBJ2-7, the V gene TRBV20-1, with D possibly matching TRBD2 (6 bases). The CDR3 runs to 13 residues. With 0 bases removed from V and 6 bases from J, the gap between germline ends came to 12 bases. Germline values: CDR1 DFQATT, CDR2 SNEGSKA (reference sequence). This CDR3 is CSARDHGSGEQYF. As DNA, the CDR3 is TGCAGTGCTAGAGATCACGGGAGTGGCGAGCAGTACTTC.

The chain carries TRBV7-8 and TRBJ1-5; D is perhaps TRBD1 (5 bases). Germline lookup yields CDR1 SGHVS and CDR2 FQNEAQ. The germline V and J ends were trimmed by 4 bases and 2 bases, with 15 bases remaining between them. CDR3 length: 16 residues. CDR3 in amino acids: CASSSRGGGGNQPQHF. The CDR3, as DNA: TGTGCCAGCAGCTCTCGCGGGGGAGGCGGCAATCAGCCCCAGCATTTT.

This sequence joins TRBV7-9 and TRBJ2-3, with D unclear. Germline CDR1 is SEHNR and CDR2 is FQNEAQ (reference sequence). The CDR3 spans 13 residues. Trimming pared 1 base from V and 5 bases from J, leaving 7 bases between. This CDR3 reads CASSLGYQDTQYF. The CDR3 region has the DNA TGTGCCAGCAGCTTAGGCTACCAAGATACGCAGTATTTT. The full variable domain, completed using reference TRBV7-9 and TRBJ2-3, is DTGVSQNPRHKITKRGQNVTFRCDPISEHNRLYWYRQTLGQGPEFLTYFQNEAQLEKSRLLSDRFSAERPKGSFSTLEIQRTEQGDSAMYLCASSLGYQDTQYFGPGTRLTVL.

This clonotype was found a few times. The genes are TRBV15 and TRBJ2-1, with 10 bases lining up with TRBD1. Trimming took 5 bases from V and 6 from J; bases not matched to a gene: 4. The CDR3 runs 14 residues. Germline CDR1 LNHNV, CDR2 YYDKDF (reference sequence). The CDR3: CATSGWTGGNEQFF. CDR3 DNA sequence: TGTGCCACCAGCGGTTGGACAGGGGGCAATGAGCAGTTCTTC.

This clonotype was counted only a few times. The chain employs TRBV12-3 or TRBV12-4 and TRBJ2-1, with D unclear. The CDR3 extends over 14 amino acids. Trimming took off 8 bases at V and 4 bases at J, with 15 bases between the two ends. In DNA, the CDR3 is TGTGCCAGCGGGGTTAGAGGCTTTTACAATGAGCAGTTCTTC. Protein: CASGVRGFYNEQFF.